These 12 T cell receptor beta chains share one sample of origin, sequenced in a study of siplizumab effects on memory and regulatory T cells. The data were produced by immunoSEQ multiplex PCR, yet TCRdb's version contains in-frame clones alone and is incomplete. In the table there are about 40,000 clones, more than 80% of which are singletons. Material for sequencing was naive CD4+ T cells sorted from blood. These receptors were taken from a human donor in good health.

The chain recombines TRBV4-2 with TRBJ2-5; TRBD2 matches at 8 bases. V shed 4 bases, J shed 1 base, and the junction held 20 bases outside the gene matches. The CDR3 spans 20 residues. Germline V gene data show CDR1 as LGHNA and CDR2 as YNFKEQ. In DNA, the CDR3 is TGTGCCAGCAGCCCCGAGGGGGTAGCGGGGTCCAAATCTTCCCAAGAGACCCAGTACTTC. It translates to CASSPEGVAGSKSSQETQYF.

The chain recombines TRBV5-4 with TRBJ2-4, with 8 bases aligning to TRBD1. The CDR3 totals 13 residues. V lost 4 bases and J lost 6; bases outside the gene matches: 3. Germline CDR1 SGHNT, CDR2 YYREEE (reference sequence). The CDR3 loop reads CASSPGQGNIQYF. The CDR3 coding sequence is TGTGCCAGCAGCCCAGGACAGGGAAACATTCAGTACTTC.

The V call is TRBV4-1, the J call TRBJ1-6, with D hard to call. V was shortened by 1 base and J by 9 bases, with 10 bases between the two germline ends. CDR1 is MGHRA and CDR2 is YSYEKL in the germline V gene. CDR3 length equals 14 residues. This CDR3 reads CASSQVGLISPLHF. Written as DNA, the CDR3 is TGCGCCAGCAGCCAAGTGGGTTTGATTTCACCCCTCCACTTT.

The chain employs TRBV2 and TRBJ1-5; D remains unclear. Germline lookup yields CDR1 SNHLY and CDR2 FYNNEI. Trimming shortened V by 6 bases and J by 5 bases, and 14 bases separated the two germline ends. The CDR3 runs 14 residues. CDR3 DNA sequence: TGTGCCAGCAGCATCCTCAGGAACCATCAGCCCCAGCATTTT. Translated, it gives CASSILRNHQPQHF.

The gene calls are TRBV4-1 and TRBJ1-1; 7 positions agree with TRBD1. With 0 bases clipped from V and 3 bases from J, the junction kept 1 base outside the gene matches. Germline CDR1 reads MGHRA; CDR2 reads YSYEKL. This CDR3 region has 14 residues. This CDR3 is CASSQDTGDTEAFF. CDR3 sequence (DNA): TGCGCCAGCAGCCAAGACACAGGGGACACTGAAGCTTTCTTT.

V and J are TRBV29-1 and TRBJ1-2; 7 bases agree with TRBD1. This CDR3 is built from 14 residues. CDR1 is SQVTM, CDR2 ANQGSEA, per germline. The junction had 4 bases not matched to a gene; V was cut back by 2 bases and J by 1 base. CDR3 in amino acids: CSVEQGQINYGYTF. CDR3 in DNA: TGCAGCGTTGAACAGGGACAGATTAACTATGGCTACACCTTC.

The J gene is TRBJ2-1, the V gene TRBV18; D remains ambiguous. The CDR3 contains 14 residues. V was cut by 4 bases and J by 0 bases, with 7 bases left in between. The germline gives CDR1 KGHSH, CDR2 LQKENI. CDR3 sequence reads: CASSQLSSYNEQFF. The DNA for the CDR3 is TGTGCCAGCTCACAGTTGAGCTCCTACAATGAGCAGTTCTTC.

J is TRBJ2-1 and V is TRBV7-2, with TRBD1 identical over 11 bases. In germline, CDR1 is SGHTA, CDR2 FQGNSA. CDR3 size: 14 residues. V shed 5 bases and J 14 bases; nucleotides not matched to a gene: 11. CDR3: CASSRTGQGGVEFF. The CDR3 nucleotides read TGTGCCAGCAGCCGTACGGGACAGGGGGGTGTGGAGTTCTTC.

The chain carries TRBV29-1 and TRBJ2-7; D perhaps matches TRBD1 (6 bases). This CDR3 contains 14 residues. Looked up from germline, CDR1 is SQVTM and CDR2 is ANQGSEA. CDR3 protein: CTMTGQGPVYEQYF. The CDR3 nucleotides are TGCACCATGACGGGGCAGGGGCCCGTCTACGAGCAGTACTTC.

The genes are TRBV15 and TRBJ2-7, with TRBD2 matching 7 bases. The CDR3 spans 15 residues. From germline, CDR1 is LNHNV and CDR2 YYDKDF (reference sequence). Losses at the gene ends were 1 base for V and 4 bases for J; bases not matched to a gene: 7. This chain's CDR3 is CATSRGRREPYEQYF. The DNA of the CDR3 is TGTGCCACCAGCAGAGGAAGGCGGGAGCCGTACGAGCAGTACTTC.

The gene calls are TRBV5-1 and TRBJ2-2; D is possibly TRBD1 (6 bases). The CDR3 extends over 16 amino acids. V was trimmed by 0 bases and J by 4 bases, leaving 13 bases between them. The V gene's germline CDR1 is SGHRS and CDR2 YFSETQ. Written as DNA, the CDR3 is TGCGCCAGCAGCTTGGCCGGGACATCGGGCACCGGGGAGCTGTTTTTT. Translating it yields CASSLAGTSGTGELFF. The full variable domain, rest sourced from reference TRBV5-1 and TRBJ2-2, is KAGVTQTPRYLIKTRGQQVTLSCSPISGHRSVSWYQQTPGQGLQFLFEYFSETQRNKGNFPGRFSGRQFSNSRSEMNVSTLELGDSALYLCASSLAGTSGTGELFFGEGSRLTVL.

This rearrangement joins TRBV19 to TRBJ1-2; weak D call: TRBD1 (6 bases). Germline assignment: CDR1 LNHDA and CDR2 SQIVND (reference sequence). V gave up 3 bases and J gave up 1 base, with 12 bases separating them. This CDR3 is built from 15 residues. The CDR3 DNA is TGTGCCAGTAGTATGAGACAGGTGGATAACTATGGCTACACCTTC. Its translation is CASSMRQVDNYGYTF.